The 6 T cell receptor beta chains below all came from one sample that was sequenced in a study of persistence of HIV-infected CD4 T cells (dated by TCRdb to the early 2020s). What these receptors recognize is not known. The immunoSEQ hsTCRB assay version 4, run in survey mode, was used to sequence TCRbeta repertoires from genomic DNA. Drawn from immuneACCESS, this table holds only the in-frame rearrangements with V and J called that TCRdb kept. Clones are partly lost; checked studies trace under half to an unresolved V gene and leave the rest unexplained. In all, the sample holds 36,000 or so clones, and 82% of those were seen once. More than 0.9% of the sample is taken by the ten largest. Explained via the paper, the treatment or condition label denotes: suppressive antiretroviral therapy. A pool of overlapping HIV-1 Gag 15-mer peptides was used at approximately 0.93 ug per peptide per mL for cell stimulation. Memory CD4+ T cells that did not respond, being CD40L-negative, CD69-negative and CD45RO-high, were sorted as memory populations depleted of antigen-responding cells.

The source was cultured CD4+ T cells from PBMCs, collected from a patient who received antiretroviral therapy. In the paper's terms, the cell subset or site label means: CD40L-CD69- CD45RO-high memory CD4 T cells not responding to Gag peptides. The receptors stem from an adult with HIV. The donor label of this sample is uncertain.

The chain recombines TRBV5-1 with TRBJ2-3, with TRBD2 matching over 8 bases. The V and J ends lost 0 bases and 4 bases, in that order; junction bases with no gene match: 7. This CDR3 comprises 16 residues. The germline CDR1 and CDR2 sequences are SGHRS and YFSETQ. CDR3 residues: CASSLGGRTSSDTQYF. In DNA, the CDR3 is TGCGCCAGCAGCTTGGGGGGGCGGACTAGCTCAGATACGCAGTATTTT.

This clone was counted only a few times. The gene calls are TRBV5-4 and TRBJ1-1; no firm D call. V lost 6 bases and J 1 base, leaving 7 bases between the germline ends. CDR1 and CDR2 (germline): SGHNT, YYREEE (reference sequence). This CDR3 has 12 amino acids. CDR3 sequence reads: CASTGRNTEAFF. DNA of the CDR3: TGTGCCAGCACCGGTAGGAACACTGAAGCTTTCTTT.

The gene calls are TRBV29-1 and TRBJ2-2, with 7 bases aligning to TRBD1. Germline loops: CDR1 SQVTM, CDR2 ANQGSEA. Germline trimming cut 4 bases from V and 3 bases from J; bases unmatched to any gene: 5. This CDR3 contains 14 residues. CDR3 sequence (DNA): TGCAGCGTTGTCGCACAGGGGTACACCGGGGAGCTGTTTTTT. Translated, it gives CSVVAQGYTGELFF.

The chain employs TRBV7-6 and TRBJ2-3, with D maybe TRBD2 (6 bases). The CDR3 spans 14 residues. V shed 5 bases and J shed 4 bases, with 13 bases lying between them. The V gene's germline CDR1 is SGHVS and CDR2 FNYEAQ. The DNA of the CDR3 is TGTGCCAGCAGCGTGGGGGGTGGAGCAGATACGCAGTATTTT. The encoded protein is CASSVGGGADTQYF.

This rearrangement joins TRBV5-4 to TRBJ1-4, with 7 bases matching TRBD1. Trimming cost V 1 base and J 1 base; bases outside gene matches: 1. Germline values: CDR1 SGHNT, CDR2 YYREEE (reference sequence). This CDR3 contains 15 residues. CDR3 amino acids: CASSLRGRTNEKLFF. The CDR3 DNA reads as TGTGCCAGCAGCTTGAGGGGGCGAACTAATGAAAAACTGTTTTTT.

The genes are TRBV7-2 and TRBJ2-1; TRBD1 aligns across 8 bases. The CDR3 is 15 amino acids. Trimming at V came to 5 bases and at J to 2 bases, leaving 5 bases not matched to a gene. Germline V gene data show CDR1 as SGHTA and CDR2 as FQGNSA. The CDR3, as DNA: TGTGCCAGCAGCCTGGGGACAGGCCCCTACAATGAGCAGTTCTTC. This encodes CASSLGTGPYNEQFF.